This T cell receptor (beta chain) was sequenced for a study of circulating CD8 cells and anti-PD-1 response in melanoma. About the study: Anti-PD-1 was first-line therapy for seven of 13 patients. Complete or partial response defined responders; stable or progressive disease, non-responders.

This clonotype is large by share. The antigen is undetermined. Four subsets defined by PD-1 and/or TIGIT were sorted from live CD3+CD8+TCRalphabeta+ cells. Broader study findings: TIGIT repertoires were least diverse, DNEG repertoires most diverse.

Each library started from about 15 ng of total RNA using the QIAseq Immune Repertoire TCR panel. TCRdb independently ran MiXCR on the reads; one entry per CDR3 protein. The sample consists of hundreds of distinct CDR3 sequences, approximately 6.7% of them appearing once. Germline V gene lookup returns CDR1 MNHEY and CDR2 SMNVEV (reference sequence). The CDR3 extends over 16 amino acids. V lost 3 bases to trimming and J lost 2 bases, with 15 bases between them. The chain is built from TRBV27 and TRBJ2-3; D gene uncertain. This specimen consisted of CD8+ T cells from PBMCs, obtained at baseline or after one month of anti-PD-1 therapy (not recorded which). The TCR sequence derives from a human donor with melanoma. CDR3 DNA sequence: TGTGCCAGCAGTTTTCGGGCAGTCCGGCTCACAGATACGCAGTATTTT. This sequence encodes CASSFRAVRLTDTQYF.